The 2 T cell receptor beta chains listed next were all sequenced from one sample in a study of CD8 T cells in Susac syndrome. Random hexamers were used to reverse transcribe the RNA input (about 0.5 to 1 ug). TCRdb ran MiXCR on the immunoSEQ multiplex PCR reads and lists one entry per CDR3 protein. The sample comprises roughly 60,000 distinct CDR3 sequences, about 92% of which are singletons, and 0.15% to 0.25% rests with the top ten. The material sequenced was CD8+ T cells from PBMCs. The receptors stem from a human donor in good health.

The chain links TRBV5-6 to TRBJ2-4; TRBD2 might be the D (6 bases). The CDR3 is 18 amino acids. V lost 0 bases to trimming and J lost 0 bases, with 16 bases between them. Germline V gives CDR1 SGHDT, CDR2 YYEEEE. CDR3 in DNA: TGTGCCAGCAGCTTGGAGGAGGGTTTAGGGCTAGCCAAAAACATTCAGTACTTC. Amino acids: CASSLEEGLGLAKNIQYF.

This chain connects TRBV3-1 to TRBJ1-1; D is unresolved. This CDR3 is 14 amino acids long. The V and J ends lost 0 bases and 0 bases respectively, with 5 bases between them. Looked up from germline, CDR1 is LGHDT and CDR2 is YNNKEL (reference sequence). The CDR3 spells CASSQEKLNTEAFF. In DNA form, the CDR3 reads TGTGCCAGCAGCCAAGAGAAACTGAACACTGAAGCTTTCTTT. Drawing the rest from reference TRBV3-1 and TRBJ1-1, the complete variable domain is DTAVSQTPKYLVTQMGNDKSIKCEQNLGHDTMYWYKQDSKKFLKIMFSYNNKELIINETVPNRFSPKSPDKAHLNLHINSLELGDSAVYFCASSQEKLNTEAFFGQGTRLTVV.